This T cell receptor beta chain was sequenced during a study of response to subunit inactivated influenza vaccine. Study findings and constraints: T cells newly recruited by each seasonal influenza vaccination are few, the authors suggested.

Per the germline V gene, CDR1 is SQVTM and CDR2 is ANQGSEA. V lost 0 bases and J lost 4; bases outside the gene matches: 2. The CDR3 length is 13 residues. This clonotype occurred a few times. Its matching antigen is unknown. TCRdb reprocessed the RT-PCR reads via MiXCR and lists one record per CDR3 protein. The sample yields about 520,000 distinct CDR3 sequences, less than 30% seen once. The chain combines TRBV29-1 with TRBJ2-5; 7 bases fit TRBD2. This TCR was sampled from a middle-aged man who received an inactivated influenza vaccine. Sequencing was performed on CD4+ T cells sorted from PBMCs, taken around 5 days after vaccination. The CDR3 protein is CSVEDGGGETQYF. As DNA, the CDR3 is TGCAGCGTTGAAGACGGCGGGGGAGAGACCCAGTACTTC.